This TCR beta chain is from a study of T cell repertoires in cytomegalovirus infection. Each CDR3 protein gets one entry after TCRdb re-called the reads with MiXCR. Of about 310,000 distinct CDR3 sequences in the sample, 20% to 30% were seen once. A few counts support this clonotype. What it binds is not known. Trimming left V 0 bases short and J 5 bases short, with 5 bases between. CDR1 is MNHEY and CDR2 is SVGEGT in the germline V gene. The CDR3 totals 13 residues. The TCR comes from a human donor in good health (CMV status not recorded). Some clones in this sample may be carry-over from other donors' samples. This chain connects TRBV6-2 or TRBV6-3 to TRBJ1-5; no clear D. The material sequenced was cultured PBMCs, taken from culture after CMV antigen stimulation. The CDR3 here is CASSYSRDQPQHF. For the CDR3, the DNA is TGTGCCAGCAGTTACTCTCGGGATCAGCCCCAGCATTTT.